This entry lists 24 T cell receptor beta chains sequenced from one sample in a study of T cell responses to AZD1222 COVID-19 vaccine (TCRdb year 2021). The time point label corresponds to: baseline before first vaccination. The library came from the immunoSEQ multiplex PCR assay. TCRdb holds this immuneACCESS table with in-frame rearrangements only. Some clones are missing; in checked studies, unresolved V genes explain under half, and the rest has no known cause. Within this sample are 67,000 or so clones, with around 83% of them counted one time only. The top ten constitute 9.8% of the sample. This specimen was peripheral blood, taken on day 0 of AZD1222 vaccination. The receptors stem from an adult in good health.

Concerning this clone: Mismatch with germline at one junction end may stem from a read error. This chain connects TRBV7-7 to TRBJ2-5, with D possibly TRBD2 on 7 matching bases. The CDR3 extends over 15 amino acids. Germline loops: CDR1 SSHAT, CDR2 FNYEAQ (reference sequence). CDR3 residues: CASSSGGGLAETQYF. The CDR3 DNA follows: TGTGCTAGCAGCTCGGGGGGCGGGTTAGCTGAGACCCAGTACTTC.

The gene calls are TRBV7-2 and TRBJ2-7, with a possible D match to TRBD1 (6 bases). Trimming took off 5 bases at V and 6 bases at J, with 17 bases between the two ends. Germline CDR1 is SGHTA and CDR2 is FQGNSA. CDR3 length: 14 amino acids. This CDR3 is CASSPFRQDSEQYF. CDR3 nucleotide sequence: TGTGCCAGCAGCCCGTTCAGACAGGATTCCGAGCAGTACTTC.

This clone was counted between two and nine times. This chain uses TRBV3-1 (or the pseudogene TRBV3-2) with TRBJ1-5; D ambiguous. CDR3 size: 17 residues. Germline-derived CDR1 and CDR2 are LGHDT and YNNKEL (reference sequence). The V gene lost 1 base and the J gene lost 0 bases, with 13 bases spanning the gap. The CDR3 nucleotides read TGTGCCAGCAGCCAAGTCCGTGGAGGATATAGCAATCAGCCCCAGCATTTT. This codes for CASSQVRGGYSNQPQHF.

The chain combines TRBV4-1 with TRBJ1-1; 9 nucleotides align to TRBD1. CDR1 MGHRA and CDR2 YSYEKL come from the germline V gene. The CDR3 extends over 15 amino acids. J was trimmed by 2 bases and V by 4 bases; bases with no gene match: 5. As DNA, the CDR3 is TGCGCCAGCAGCCGAGGACAGGGGCCTAACACTGAAGCTTTCTTT. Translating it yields CASSRGQGPNTEAFF.

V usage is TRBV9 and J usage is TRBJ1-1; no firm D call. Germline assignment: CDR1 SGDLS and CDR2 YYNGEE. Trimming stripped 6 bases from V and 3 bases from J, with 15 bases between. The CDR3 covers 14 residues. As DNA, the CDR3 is TGTGCCAGCAAGCCCAGTGTGTCCGACACTGAAGCTTTCTTT. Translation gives CASKPSVSDTEAFF.

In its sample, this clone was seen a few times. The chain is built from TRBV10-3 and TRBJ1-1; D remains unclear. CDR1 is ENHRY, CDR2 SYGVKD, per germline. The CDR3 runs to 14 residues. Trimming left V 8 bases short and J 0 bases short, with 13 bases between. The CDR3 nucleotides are TGTGCCATCGCAATTTCCCGGTTGAACACTGAAGCTTTCTTT. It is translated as CAIAISRLNTEAFF.

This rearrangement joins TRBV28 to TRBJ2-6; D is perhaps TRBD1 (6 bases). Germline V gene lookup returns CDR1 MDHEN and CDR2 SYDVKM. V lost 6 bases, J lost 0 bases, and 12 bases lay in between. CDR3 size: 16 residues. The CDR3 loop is CASRATGYSGANVLTF. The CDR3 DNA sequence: TGTGCCAGCAGAGCAACAGGGTACTCTGGGGCCAACGTCCTGACTTTC.

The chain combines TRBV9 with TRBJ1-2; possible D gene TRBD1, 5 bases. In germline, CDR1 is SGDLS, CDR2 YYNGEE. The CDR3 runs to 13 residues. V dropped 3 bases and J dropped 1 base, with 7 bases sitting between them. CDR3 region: CASSAQVNYGYTF. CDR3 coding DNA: TGTGCCAGCAGCGCACAGGTTAACTATGGCTACACCTTC.

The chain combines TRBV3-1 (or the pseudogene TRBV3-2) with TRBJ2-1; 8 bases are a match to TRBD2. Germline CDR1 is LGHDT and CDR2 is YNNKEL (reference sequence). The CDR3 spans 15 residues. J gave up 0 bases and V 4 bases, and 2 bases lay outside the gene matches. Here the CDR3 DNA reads TGTGCCAGCAGCCTAGGGACTAGCTCCTACAATGAGCAGTTCTTC. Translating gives CASSLGTSSYNEQFF.

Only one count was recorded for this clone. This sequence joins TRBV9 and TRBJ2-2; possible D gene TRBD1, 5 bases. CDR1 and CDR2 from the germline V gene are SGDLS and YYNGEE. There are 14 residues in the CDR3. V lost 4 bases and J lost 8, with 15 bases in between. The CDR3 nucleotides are TGTGCCAGCAGCTTACAGGCTGCCGGTGGGGAGCTGTTTTTT. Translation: CASSLQAAGGELFF.

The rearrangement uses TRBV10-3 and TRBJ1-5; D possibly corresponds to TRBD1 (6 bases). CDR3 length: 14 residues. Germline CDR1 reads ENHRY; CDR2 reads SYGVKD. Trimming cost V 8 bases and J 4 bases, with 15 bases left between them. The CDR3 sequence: CAIGQGLGNQPQHF. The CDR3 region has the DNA TGTGCCATCGGGCAGGGGCTAGGAAATCAGCCCCAGCATTTT.

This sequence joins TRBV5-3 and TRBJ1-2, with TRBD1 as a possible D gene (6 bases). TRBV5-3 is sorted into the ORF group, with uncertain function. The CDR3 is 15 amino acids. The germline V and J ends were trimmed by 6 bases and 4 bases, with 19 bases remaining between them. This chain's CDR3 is CARKIVGQLIYGYTF. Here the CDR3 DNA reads TGTGCCAGAAAAATTGTAGGACAGCTCATCTATGGCTACACCTTC.

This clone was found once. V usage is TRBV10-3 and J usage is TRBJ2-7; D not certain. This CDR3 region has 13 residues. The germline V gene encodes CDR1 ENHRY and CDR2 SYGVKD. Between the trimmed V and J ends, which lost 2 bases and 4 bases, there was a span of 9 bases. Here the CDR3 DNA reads TGTGCCATCAGTGAGAGTGGGCAGTACGAGCAGTACTTC. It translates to CAISESGQYEQYF.

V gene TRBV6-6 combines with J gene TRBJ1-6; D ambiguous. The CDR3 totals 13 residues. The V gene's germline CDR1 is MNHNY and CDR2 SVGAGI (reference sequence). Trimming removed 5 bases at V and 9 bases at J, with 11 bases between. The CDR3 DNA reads TGTGCCAGCAGTATAATGGTCAGTTCACCCCTCCACTTT. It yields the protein CASSIMVSSPLHF.

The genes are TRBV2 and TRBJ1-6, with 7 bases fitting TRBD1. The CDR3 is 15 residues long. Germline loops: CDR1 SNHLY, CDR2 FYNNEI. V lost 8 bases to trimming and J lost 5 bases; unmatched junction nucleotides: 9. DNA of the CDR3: TGTGCCAGCGGCGAGGGACAGTATGATAATTCACCCCTCCACTTT. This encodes CASGEGQYDNSPLHF.

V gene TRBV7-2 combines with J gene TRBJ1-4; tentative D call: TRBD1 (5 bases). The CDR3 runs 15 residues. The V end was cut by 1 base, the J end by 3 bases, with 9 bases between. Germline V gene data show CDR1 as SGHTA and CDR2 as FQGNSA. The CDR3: CASSLGGGSNEKLFF. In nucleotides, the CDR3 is TGTGCCAGCAGCTTAGGTGGGGGTTCTAATGAAAAACTGTTTTTT.

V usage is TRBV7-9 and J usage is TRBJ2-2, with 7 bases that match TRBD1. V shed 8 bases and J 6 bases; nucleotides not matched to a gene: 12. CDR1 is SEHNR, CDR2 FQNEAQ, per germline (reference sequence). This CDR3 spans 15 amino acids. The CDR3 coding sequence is TGTGCCAGCCATCGTGGGACAGCAAGGGCCGGGGAGCTGTTTTTT. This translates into CASHRGTARAGELFF.

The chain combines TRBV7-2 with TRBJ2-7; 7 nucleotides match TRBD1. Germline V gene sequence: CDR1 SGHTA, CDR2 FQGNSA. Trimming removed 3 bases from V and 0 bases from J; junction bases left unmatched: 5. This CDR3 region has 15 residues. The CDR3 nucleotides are TGTGCCAGCAGCTTGACAGGGATTGACTCCTACGAGCAGTACTTC. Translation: CASSLTGIDSYEQYF.

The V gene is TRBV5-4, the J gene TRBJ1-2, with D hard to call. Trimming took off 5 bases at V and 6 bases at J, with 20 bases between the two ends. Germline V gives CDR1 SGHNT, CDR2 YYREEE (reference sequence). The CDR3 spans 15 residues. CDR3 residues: CASRADFRREDGYTF. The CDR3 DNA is TGTGCCAGCAGAGCAGACTTTAGGAGGGAGGATGGCTACACCTTC. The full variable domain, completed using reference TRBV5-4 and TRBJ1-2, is ETGVTQSPTHLIKTRGQQVTLRCSSQSGHNTVSWYQQALGQGPQFIFQYYREEENGRGNFPPRFSGLQFPNYSSELNVNALELDDSALYLCASRADFRREDGYTFGSGTRLTVV.

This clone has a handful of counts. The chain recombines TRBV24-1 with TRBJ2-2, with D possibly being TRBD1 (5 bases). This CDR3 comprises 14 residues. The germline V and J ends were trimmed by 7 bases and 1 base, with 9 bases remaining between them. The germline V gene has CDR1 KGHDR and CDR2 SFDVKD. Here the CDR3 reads CATRRGQNTGELFF. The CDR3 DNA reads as TGTGCCACCAGGAGAGGACAGAACACCGGGGAGCTGTTTTTT.

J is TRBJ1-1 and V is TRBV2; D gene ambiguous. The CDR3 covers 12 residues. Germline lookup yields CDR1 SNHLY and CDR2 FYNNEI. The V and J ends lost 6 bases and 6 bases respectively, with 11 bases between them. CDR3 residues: CASREGMAEAFF. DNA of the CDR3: TGTGCCAGCAGGGAGGGCATGGCTGAAGCTTTCTTT.

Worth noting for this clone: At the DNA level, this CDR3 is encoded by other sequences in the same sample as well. This CDR3 is CASSLEGLTDTQYF. CDR3 DNA sequence: TGTGCCAGCAGCTTAGAGGGACTCACAGATACGCAGTATTTT. The chain has TRBV7-9 and TRBJ2-3; tentatively, D is TRBD2 (6 bases). Trimming took off 1 base at V and 2 bases at J, with 7 bases between the two ends. CDR1 and CDR2 (germline): SEHNR, FQNEAQ (reference sequence). This CDR3 comprises 14 residues.

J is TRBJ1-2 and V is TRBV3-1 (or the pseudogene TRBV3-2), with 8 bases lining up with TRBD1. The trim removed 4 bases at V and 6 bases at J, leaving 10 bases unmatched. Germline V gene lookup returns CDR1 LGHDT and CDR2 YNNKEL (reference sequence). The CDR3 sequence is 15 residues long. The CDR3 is CASSPTGVQGHGYTF. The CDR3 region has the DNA TGTGCCAGCAGCCCGACAGGGGTACAAGGTCATGGCTACACCTTC.

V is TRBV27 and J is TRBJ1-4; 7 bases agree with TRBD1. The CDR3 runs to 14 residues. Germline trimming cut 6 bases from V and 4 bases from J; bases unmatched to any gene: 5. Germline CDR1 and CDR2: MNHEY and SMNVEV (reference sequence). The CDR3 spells CASRTGVFNEKLFF. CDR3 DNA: TGTGCCAGCAGAACAGGGGTTTTTAATGAAAAACTGTTTTTT.